The 21 T cell receptor beta chains below come from one sample, sequenced in a study of cytomegalovirus exposure and HLA in healthy donors. 60 Vbeta and 13 Jbeta primers were used in PCR. Sequencing used immunoSEQ multiplex PCR; TCRdb keeps in-frame clones, though not all of them. The table includes tens of thousands of clones, 70% to 85% detected once. Sequenced material: PBMCs. The receptors originated from a woman in her 30s in good health and CMV-seronegative.

The CDR3, as DNA: TGTGCCAGTAGTACTGACAGAAATACGCAGTATTTT. Its translation is CASSTDRNTQYF. The chain links TRBV19 to TRBJ2-3, with D tentatively TRBD1 (5 bases). V lost 4 bases, J lost 7 bases, and 9 bases lay in between. Germline V CDR1 and CDR2: LNHDA, SQIVND (reference sequence). This CDR3 spans 12 amino acids.

The V and J genes are TRBV9 and TRBJ2-2, with D possibly matching TRBD1 (6 bases). Germline CDR1 and CDR2: SGDLS and YYNGEE. Deletions cut 4 bases from V and 3 bases from J, with 13 bases between. This CDR3 comprises 15 residues. The DNA of the CDR3 is TGTGCCAGCAGCAGATCCGACAGGCACACCGGGGAGCTGTTTTTT. Translating gives CASSRSDRHTGELFF.

The rearrangement uses TRBV19 and TRBJ2-1, with a tentative D call TRBD2 (5 bases). Germline assignment: CDR1 LNHDA and CDR2 SQIVND (reference sequence). This CDR3 is built from 14 residues. With 6 bases removed from V and 3 bases from J, the gap between germline ends came to 12 bases. The CDR3 loop is CASRATTNYNEQFF. CDR3 coding DNA: TGTGCCAGTAGGGCGACTACTAACTACAATGAGCAGTTCTTC.

The chain joins TRBV29-1 to TRBJ2-1, with 11 bases matching TRBD2. Trimming took 4 bases from V and 9 from J; bases not matched to a gene: 5. The CDR3 runs 13 residues. CDR1 and CDR2 from the germline V gene are SQVTM and ANQGSEA. CDR3 nucleotide sequence: TGCAGCGTTGCACTAGCGGGAGCGGGTGAGCAGTTCTTC. Translating it yields CSVALAGAGEQFF.

The gene calls are TRBV9 and TRBJ2-3; TRBD2 matches at 7 bases. After removal of 4 bases from V and 5 bases from J, the junction contained 10 bases not matched to a gene. The CDR3 extends over 15 amino acids. CDR1 is SGDLS, CDR2 YYNGEE, per germline. CDR3 nucleotide sequence: TGTGCCAGCAGCCTGCGACGGGGGGAGGTAGATACGCAGTATTTT. Amino acids: CASSLRRGEVDTQYF.

The chain employs TRBV19 and TRBJ2-3; possibly TRBD2 for D (5 bases). The V gene's germline CDR1 is LNHDA and CDR2 SQIVND (reference sequence). V lost 2 bases, J lost 5 bases, and 11 bases lay in between. CDR3 length: 14 residues. The CDR3 DNA reads TGTGCCAGTAGTATAAAGGACTCTAAAGATACGCAGTATTTT. It is translated as CASSIKDSKDTQYF.

The rearrangement joins TRBV9 to TRBJ1-2; D call uncertain. This CDR3 is 15 amino acids long. Germline V gives CDR1 SGDLS, CDR2 YYNGEE. V lost 4 bases, J lost 2 bases, and 15 bases lay in between. CDR3 nucleotide sequence: TGTGCCAGCAGCTCCTCTGTTTTCGGGAACTATGGCTACACCTTC. Its protein product is CASSSSVFGNYGYTF.

This chain joins TRBV13 and TRBJ1-1, with D uncertain. CDR1 PRHDT and CDR2 FYEKMQ come from the germline V gene (reference sequence). Deletions cut 5 bases from V and 5 bases from J, with 6 bases between. This CDR3 contains 11 residues. The CDR3 loop is CASSARTEAFF. The CDR3 DNA reads TGTGCCAGCAGCGCGAGGACTGAAGCTTTCTTT.

The chain has TRBV5-6 and TRBJ2-3, with D unresolved. With 4 bases removed from V and 1 base from J, the gap between germline ends came to 4 bases. Germline lookup yields CDR1 SGHDT and CDR2 YYEEEE. The CDR3 has 12 residues. CDR3 region: CASSTGTDTQYF. The CDR3 nucleotides are TGTGCCAGCAGCACTGGCACAGATACGCAGTATTTT.

This clone was seen only a few times. This chain links TRBV13 with TRBJ1-2; possible D gene TRBD1, 6 bases. Per germline, CDR1 PRHDT and CDR2 FYEKMQ (reference sequence). CDR3 length equals 13 residues. Between the trimmed V and J ends, which lost 1 base and 8 bases, there was a span of 11 bases. CDR3 sequence: CASSLVGAGGYTF. As DNA, the CDR3 is TGTGCCAGCAGCTTAGTGGGGGCGGGCGGCTACACCTTC.

The V call is TRBV19, the J call TRBJ1-4; D remains ambiguous. The V gene lost 6 bases and the J gene lost 7 bases, with 18 bases spanning the gap. The CDR3 is 15 residues long. Germline V CDR1 and CDR2: LNHDA, SQIVND (reference sequence). CDR3 sequence (DNA): TGTGCCAGTAGCTCAGTCGGCGGATTACGTGAAAAACTGTTTTTT. This sequence encodes CASSSVGGLREKLFF.

The rearrangement joins TRBV5-5 to TRBJ1-5, with 10 bases lining up with TRBD1. The CDR3 loop spans 15 amino acids. The germline CDR1 and CDR2 sequences are SGHKS and YYEKEE (reference sequence). The trim removed 0 bases at V and 5 bases at J, leaving 2 bases unmatched. The CDR3 DNA reads as TGTGCCAGCAGCTTGGTTGGGACAGGGGATCAGCCCCAGCATTTT. Translation: CASSLVGTGDQPQHF.

The J gene is TRBJ2-1, the V gene TRBV10-3, with TRBD2 matching 11 bases. From germline, CDR1 is ENHRY and CDR2 SYGVKD. The CDR3 spans 19 residues. The junction had 15 bases not matched to a gene; V was cut back by 1 base and J by 7 bases. The CDR3 DNA reads as TGTGCCATCAGTGAGTTGGGGGTAGCGGGAGGGCCCTACTTAAATGAGCAGTTCTTC. It translates to CAISELGVAGGPYLNEQFF.

The rearrangement joins TRBV2 to TRBJ2-2; no definite D call. This CDR3 is built from 12 residues. Trimming pared 7 bases from V and 3 bases from J, leaving 6 bases between. Germline CDR1 reads SNHLY; CDR2 reads FYNNEI. In nucleotides, the CDR3 is TGTGCCAGCAAAACAGACACCGGGGAGCTGTTTTTT. Encoded protein: CASKTDTGELFF.

Concerning this clone: An end of the junction does not agree with germline; a read error may underlie this. The chain combines TRBV11-2 with TRBJ2-3; D might be TRBD2 (6 bases). Germline V CDR1 and CDR2: SGHAT, FQNNGV. This CDR3 has 15 amino acids. The CDR3 reads CASSLEGTSRDTQYF. The DNA for the CDR3 is TGTGCCAGCAGCTTAGAAGGTACTAGCAGAGATACGCAGTATTTT.

The rearrangement uses TRBV6-5 and TRBJ1-3; D gene ambiguous. This CDR3 region has 14 residues. Trimming pared 5 bases from V and 3 bases from J, leaving 11 bases between. From germline, CDR1 is MNHEY and CDR2 SVGAGI. This CDR3 reads CASSTQEGGNTIYF. CDR3 nucleotides: TGTGCCAGCAGTACTCAGGAGGGTGGAAACACCATATATTTT.

The CDR3 region is CASSTTGGGSYEQYV. CDR3 nucleotides: TGTGCCAGCAGCACGACTGGGGGCGGCTCCTACGAGCAGTACGTC. The chain couples TRBV21-1 to TRBJ2-7; the table's D gene call, TRBD1, was not cross checked with the DNA. TRBV21-1 is annotated as a pseudogene. The CDR3 length is 15 residues.

The V and J genes are TRBV19 and TRBJ2-1; maybe TRBD2 (5 bases). The CDR3 has 14 residues. CDR1 and CDR2 (germline): LNHDA, SQIVND (reference sequence). V lost 3 bases to trimming and J lost 8 bases, with 14 bases between them. CDR3 sequence (DNA): TGTGCCAGTAGTATTAAAATCCTAGCCGATGAGCAGTTCTTC. Its translation is CASSIKILADEQFF.

The gene calls are TRBV7-8 and TRBJ2-3; possible D gene TRBD1, 6 bases. Germline V gene lookup returns CDR1 SGHVS and CDR2 FQNEAQ. V lost 5 bases and J 3 bases, leaving 9 bases between the germline ends. This CDR3 is built from 13 residues. The CDR3 here is CASSPQGTDTQYF. DNA for the CDR3: TGTGCCAGCAGCCCCCAGGGGACAGATACGCAGTATTTT. The variable domain in full, completed from reference TRBV7-8 and TRBJ2-3, reads GAGVSQSPRYKVAKRGQDVALRCDPISGHVSLFWYQQALGQGPEFLTYFQNEAQLDKSGLPSDRFFAERPEGSVSTLKIQRTQQEDSAVYLCASSPQGTDTQYFGPGTRLTVL.

The chain couples TRBV30 to TRBJ2-1; weak D call: TRBD2 (5 bases). The CDR3 length is 15 residues. The germline V gene encodes CDR1 GTSNPN and CDR2 SVGIG (reference sequence). Trimming removed 0 bases from V and 7 bases from J, with 16 bases in between. The CDR3 bases are TGTGCCTGGAGTGTAGAGGGAAGTCTAATGAATGAGCAGTTCTTC. It yields the protein CAWSVEGSLMNEQFF.

The gene calls are TRBV29-1 and TRBJ2-4; possibly TRBD2 for D (5 bases). This CDR3 has 14 residues. Germline assignment: CDR1 SQVTM and CDR2 ANQGSEA. V was pared by 3 bases and J by 0 bases, with 9 bases between. The CDR3 bases are TGCAGCGTTGACGACGGGATAGCCAAAAACATTCAGTACTTC. Its translation: CSVDDGIAKNIQYF.